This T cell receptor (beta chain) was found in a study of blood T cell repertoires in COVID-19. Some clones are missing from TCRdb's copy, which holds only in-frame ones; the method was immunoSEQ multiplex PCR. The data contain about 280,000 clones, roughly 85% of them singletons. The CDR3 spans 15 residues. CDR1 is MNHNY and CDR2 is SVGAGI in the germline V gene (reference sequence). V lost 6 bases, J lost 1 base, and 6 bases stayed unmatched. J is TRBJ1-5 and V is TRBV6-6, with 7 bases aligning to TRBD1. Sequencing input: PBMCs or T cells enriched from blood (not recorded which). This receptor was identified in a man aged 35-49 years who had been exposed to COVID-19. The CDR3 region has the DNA TGTGCCAGCAGACCCAACAGGGGAAGCAATCAGCCCCAGCATTTT. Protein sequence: CASRPNRGSNQPQHF.